The 12 T cell receptor beta chains given below trace back to one sample, sequenced in a study of T cell clonality in common variable immunodeficiency. Measured with immunoSEQ multiplex PCR; TCRdb has only the in-frame clones, and not every one. In total the sample includes 30,000 to 40,000 clones, none of them seen once. Sequenced sample: peripheral blood mononuclear cells. Every receptor here comes from a person between 18 and 75 years old in good health.

This clone was counted only a few times. The read is 3 residues too short to cover the CDR3 end, so that end is filled in from the germline J gene. The J gene is TRBJ2-3, the V gene TRBV19; 7 bases fit TRBD1. The germline V gene encodes CDR1 LNHDA and CDR2 SQIVND (reference sequence). The CDR3 sequence is 12 residues long. CDR3: CASSSEDRTQYF. Partial CDR3 DNA: TGTGCCAGTAGTTCAGAGGACAGGACG.

This clone was detected ten times or more. The CDR3 goes on 3 residues after the read ends, and that part is filled in from the germline J gene. The V gene is TRBV5-1, the J gene TRBJ2-2, with TRBD2 matching over 7 bases. This CDR3 region has 14 residues. Germline V gene sequence: CDR1 SGHRS, CDR2 YFSETQ. The junction had 2 bases not matched to a gene; V was cut back by 0 bases and J by 6 bases. The CDR3 sequence: CASSLDAGAGELFF. The CDR3 DNA, read in part, is TGCGCCAGCAGCTTGGATGCGGGGGCCGGGGAG. The whole variable domain, remainder taken from reference TRBV5-1 and TRBJ2-2, is KAGVTQTPRYLIKTRGQQVTLSCSPISGHRSVSWYQQTPGQGLQFLFEYFSETQRNKGNFPGRFSGRQFSNSRSEMNVSTLELGDSALYLCASSLDAGAGELFFGEGSRLTVL.

There are many counts of this clone. The sequenced fragment ends 3 residues before the CDR3 boundary, so the rest is inferred from the germline J gene. The chain has TRBV2 and TRBJ2-1, with TRBD2 matching 14 bases. The V segment lost 10 bases and the J segment 7 bases; nucleotides outside the gene matches: 3. CDR3 length: 13 residues. From germline, CDR1 is SNHLY and CDR2 FYNNEI. The CDR3 protein is CATRTSGRNEQFF. CDR3 DNA (partial): TGTGCCACCAGGACTAGCGGGAGGAATGAG. The full variable domain, its missing parts supplied by reference TRBV2 and TRBJ2-1, is EPEVTQTPSHQVTQMGQEVILRCVPISNHLYFYWYRQILGQKVEFLVSFYNNEISEKSEIFDDQFSVERPDGSNFTLKIRSTKLEDSAMYFCATRTSGRNEQFFGPGTRLTVL.

As for this clone: Coverage ceases 3 residues before the CDR3 finishes, and the germline J gene fills in the end. J is TRBJ2-7 and V is TRBV20-1; the match to TRBD1 covers 10 bases. The length of the CDR3 is 15 residues. V shed 0 bases, J shed 3 bases, and the junction held 5 bases outside the gene matches. Germline V lookup: CDR1 DFQATT, CDR2 SNEGSKA (reference sequence). Incomplete CDR3 DNA: TGCAGTGCTAGAGATGGGGACAGGGGAAGCTACGAG. Protein sequence: CSARDGDRGSYE. The whole CDR3 sequence reads CSARDGDRGSYEQYF.

This clone was observed at least ten times. The read ends 3 residues early relative to the CDR3; the germline J gene fills the gap. The J gene is TRBJ1-4, the V gene TRBV7-2; unclear D gene. Trimming stripped 4 bases from V and 0 bases from J, with 9 bases between. Germline CDR1 is SGHTA and CDR2 is FQGNSA. CDR3 length: 15 amino acids. This CDR3 is CASSSAGATNEKLFF. The covered CDR3 bases are TGTGCCAGCAGCTCCGCCGGGGCAACTAATGAAAAA. The full variable domain, completed using reference TRBV7-2 and TRBJ1-4, is GAGVSQSPSNKVTEKGKDVELRCDPISGHTALYWYRQSLGQGLEFLIYFQGNSAPDKSGLPSDRFSAERTGGSVSTLTIQRTQQEDSAVYLCASSSAGATNEKLFFGSGTQLSVL.

This clone was counted many times. The DNA ends 3 residues before the CDR3 does, and the rest of the CDR3 is filled in from the germline J gene. This chain links TRBV30 with TRBJ2-2; 7 bases are shared with TRBD1. Germline V gene sequence: CDR1 GTSNPN, CDR2 SVGIG (reference sequence). This CDR3 is built from 13 residues. CDR3 sequence: CAWRDDRDEKLFF. Incomplete CDR3 DNA: TGTGCCTGGAGGGACGACAGGGACGAAAAG.

This clone came up many times. Read data end 3 residues before the CDR3 end; the end is taken from the germline J gene. This rearrangement joins TRBV10-3 to TRBJ2-3; perhaps TRBD1 as D (6 bases). Trimming cost V 5 bases and J 2 bases, with 23 bases left between them. This CDR3 contains 18 residues. Germline values: CDR1 ENHRY, CDR2 SYGVKD. The CDR3 loop reads CAISLGQRRAPYTDTQYF. The part of the CDR3 DNA that was read is TGTGCCATCAGTCTCGGACAGCGAAGGGCACCCTACACAGATACG.

Many counts were recorded for this clone. The CDR3 end is not reached by the read, which stops 3 residues before it; the germline J gene fills it in. This chain connects TRBV30 to TRBJ2-7; D not resolved. Germline V CDR1 and CDR2: GTSNPN, SVGIG (reference sequence). The CDR3 has 15 residues. Between the trimmed V and J ends, which lost 2 bases and 2 bases, there was a span of 16 bases. The sequenced part of the CDR3 DNA is TGTGCCTGGAGTCCCCTTACGGGTGCCCCCTACGAG. Translated, it gives CAWSPLTGAPYE. The whole CDR3 sequence is CAWSPLTGAPYEQYF. The entire variable domain, with the rest obtained from reference TRBV30 and TRBJ2-7, is as follows: SQTIHQWPATLVQPVGSPLSLECTVEGTSNPNLYWYRQAAGRGLQLLFYSVGIGQISSEVPQNLSASRPQDRQFILSSKKLLLSDSGFYLCAWSPLTGAPYEQYFGPGTRLTVT.

Many counts were recorded for this clone. The read is 3 residues too short to cover the CDR3 end, so that end is filled in from the germline J gene. The chain employs TRBV20-1 and TRBJ2-3; D unclear. V gave up 5 bases and J gave up 3 bases, with 9 bases separating them. Per germline, CDR1 DFQATT and CDR2 SNEGSKA (reference sequence). This CDR3 region has 12 residues. Incomplete CDR3 DNA: TGCAGTGCTTCCCCCAGGACAGATACG. This gives the protein CSASPRTDT. The CDR3 as a whole reads CSASPRTDTQYF.

There are many counts of this clone. The read finishes 3 residues shy of the CDR3 end, and the germline J gene is used to complete it. V usage is TRBV28 and J usage is TRBJ2-7, with TRBD1 identical over 8 bases. The V gene end was trimmed by 6 bases and the J gene end by 1 base; junction bases not matched to a gene: 17. In germline, CDR1 is MDHEN, CDR2 SYDVKM. This CDR3 region has 18 residues. The CDR3 region is CASRPQARGLRRSYEQYF. The CDR3 DNA, read in part, is TGTGCCAGCAGGCCCCAGGCCAGGGGGCTTCGGAGGTCCTACGAG. The complete variable domain, with remaining parts taken from reference TRBV28 and TRBJ2-7, reads DVKVTQSSRYLVKRTGEKVFLECVQDMDHENMFWYRQDPGLGLRLIYFSYDVKMKEKGDIPEGYSVSREKKERFSLILESASTNQTSMYLCASRPQARGLRRSYEQYFGPGTRLTVT.

This clone was seen ten or more times. Read coverage stops 3 residues before the CDR3 terminus; the germline J gene supplies the remainder. The chain couples TRBV5-4 to TRBJ2-5; D is unclear. This CDR3 has 15 amino acids. The germline gives CDR1 SGHNT, CDR2 YYREEE (reference sequence). Trimming took 0 bases from V and 5 from J, leaving 14 bases between them. The CDR3 DNA, read in part, is TGTGCCAGCAGCTTGGCCATTAGAGACGGGGAGACC. Translating it yields CASSLAIRDGET. The whole CDR3 is CASSLAIRDGETQYF.

This clone was picked up many times. Read data end 3 residues before the CDR3 end; the end is taken from the germline J gene. The chain employs TRBV28 and TRBJ2-1; 10 bases fit TRBD2. This CDR3 is built from 16 residues. V shed 1 base and J 2 bases; nucleotides not matched to a gene: 2. Germline CDR1 reads MDHEN; CDR2 reads SYDVKM. CDR3 residues: CASSLLSGRAYNEQFF. CDR3 bases read: TGTGCCAGCAGTTTATTAAGCGGGAGGGCCTACAATGAG.